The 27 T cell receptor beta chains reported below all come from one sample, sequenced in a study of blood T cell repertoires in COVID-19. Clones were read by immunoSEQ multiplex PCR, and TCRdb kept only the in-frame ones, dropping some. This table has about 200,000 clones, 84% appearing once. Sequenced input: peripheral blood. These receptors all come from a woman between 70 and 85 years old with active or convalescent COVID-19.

The chain's CDR3 is CASSEALRNEQFF. The CDR3 DNA reads as TGTGCCAGCAGTGAAGCGCTGAGGAATGAGCAGTTCTTC. This chain connects TRBV2 to TRBJ2-1; D gene ambiguous. The CDR3 is made up of 13 amino acids. With 0 bases removed from V and 7 bases from J, the gap between germline ends came to 7 bases. The V gene's germline CDR1 is SNHLY and CDR2 FYNNEI.

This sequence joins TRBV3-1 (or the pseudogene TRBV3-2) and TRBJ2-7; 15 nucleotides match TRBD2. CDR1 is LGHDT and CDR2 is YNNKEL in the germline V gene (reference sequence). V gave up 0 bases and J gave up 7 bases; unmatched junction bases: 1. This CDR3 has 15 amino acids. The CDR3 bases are TGTGCCAGCAGCCAAGAGGGACTAGCGGGAGGTGAGCAGTACTTC. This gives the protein CASSQEGLAGGEQYF.

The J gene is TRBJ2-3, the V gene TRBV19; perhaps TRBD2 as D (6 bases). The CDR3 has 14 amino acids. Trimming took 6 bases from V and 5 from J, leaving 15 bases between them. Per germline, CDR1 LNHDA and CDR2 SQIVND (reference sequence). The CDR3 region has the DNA TGTGCCAGTAGGACCAGCGGGTTGGTAGATACGCAGTATTTT. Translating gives CASRTSGLVDTQYF.

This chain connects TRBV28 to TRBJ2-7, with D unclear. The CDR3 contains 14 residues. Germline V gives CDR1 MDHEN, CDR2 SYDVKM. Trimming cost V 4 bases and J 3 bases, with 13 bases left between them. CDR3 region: CASSYTSLVYEQYF. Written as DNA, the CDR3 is TGTGCCAGCAGTTACACGTCTCTGGTCTACGAGCAGTACTTC. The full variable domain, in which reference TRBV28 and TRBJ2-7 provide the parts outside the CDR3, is DVKVTQSSRYLVKRTGEKVFLECVQDMDHENMFWYRQDPGLGLRLIYFSYDVKMKEKGDIPEGYSVSREKKERFSLILESASTNQTSMYLCASSYTSLVYEQYFGPGTRLTVT.

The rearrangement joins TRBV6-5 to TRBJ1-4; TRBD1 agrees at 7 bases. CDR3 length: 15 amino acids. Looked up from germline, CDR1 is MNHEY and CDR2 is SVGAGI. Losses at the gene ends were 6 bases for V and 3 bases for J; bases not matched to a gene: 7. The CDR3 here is CASRQTGASNEKLFF. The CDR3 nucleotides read TGTGCCAGCAGACAAACAGGGGCGTCTAATGAAAAACTGTTTTTT.

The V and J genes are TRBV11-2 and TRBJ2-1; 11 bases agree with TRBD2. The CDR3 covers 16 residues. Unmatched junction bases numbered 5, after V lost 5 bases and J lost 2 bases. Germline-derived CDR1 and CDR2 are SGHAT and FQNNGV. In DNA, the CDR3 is TGTGCCAGCAGCCTTAGCGGGAGGGCCCCCTACAATGAGCAGTTCTTC. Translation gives CASSLSGRAPYNEQFF.

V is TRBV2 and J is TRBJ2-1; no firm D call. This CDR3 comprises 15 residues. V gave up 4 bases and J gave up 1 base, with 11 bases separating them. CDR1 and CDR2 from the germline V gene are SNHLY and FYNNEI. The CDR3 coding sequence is TGTGCCAGCAGTGGCCAAACCGGGTCCTACAATGAGCAGTTCTTC. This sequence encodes CASSGQTGSYNEQFF.

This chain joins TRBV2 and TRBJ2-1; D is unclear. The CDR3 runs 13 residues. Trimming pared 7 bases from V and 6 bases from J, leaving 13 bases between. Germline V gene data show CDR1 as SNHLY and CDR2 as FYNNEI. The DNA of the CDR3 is TGTGCCAGCAACCTAGAAGTGGCCAATGAGCAGTTCTTC. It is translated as CASNLEVANEQFF.

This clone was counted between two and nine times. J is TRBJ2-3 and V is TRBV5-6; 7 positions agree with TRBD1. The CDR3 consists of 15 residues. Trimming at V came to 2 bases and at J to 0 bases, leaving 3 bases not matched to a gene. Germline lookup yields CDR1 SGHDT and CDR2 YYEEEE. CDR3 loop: CASSLVDRSTDTQYF. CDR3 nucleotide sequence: TGTGCCAGCAGCTTAGTGGACAGGAGCACAGATACGCAGTATTTT.

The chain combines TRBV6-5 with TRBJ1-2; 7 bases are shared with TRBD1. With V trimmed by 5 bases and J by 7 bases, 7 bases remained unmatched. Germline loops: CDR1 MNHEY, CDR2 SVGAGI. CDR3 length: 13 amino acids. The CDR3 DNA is TGTGCCAGCAGTCAGACAGGGTCTAGTGGCTACACCTTC. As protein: CASSQTGSSGYTF.

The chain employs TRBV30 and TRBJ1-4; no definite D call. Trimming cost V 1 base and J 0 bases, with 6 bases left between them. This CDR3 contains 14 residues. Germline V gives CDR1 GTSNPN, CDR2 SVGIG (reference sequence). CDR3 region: CAWSGAATNEKLFF. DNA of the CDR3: TGTGCCTGGAGTGGGGCTGCAACTAATGAAAAACTGTTTTTT. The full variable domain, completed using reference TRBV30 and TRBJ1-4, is SQTIHQWPATLVQPVGSPLSLECTVEGTSNPNLYWYRQAAGRGLQLLFYSVGIGQISSEVPQNLSASRPQDRQFILSSKKLLLSDSGFYLCAWSGAATNEKLFFGSGTQLSVL.

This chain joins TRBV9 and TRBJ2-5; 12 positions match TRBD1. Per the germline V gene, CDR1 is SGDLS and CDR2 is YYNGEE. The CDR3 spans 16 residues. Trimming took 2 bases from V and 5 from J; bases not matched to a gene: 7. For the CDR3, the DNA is TGTGCCAGCAGCGTTGGGACAGGGGGCCCTGGGGAGACCCAGTACTTC. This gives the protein CASSVGTGGPGETQYF. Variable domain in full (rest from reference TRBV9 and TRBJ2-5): DSGVTQTPKHLITATGQRVTLRCSPRSGDLSVYWYQQSLDQGLQFLIQYYNGEERAKGNILERFSAQQFPDLHSELNLSSLELGDSALYFCASSVGTGGPGETQYFGPGTRLLVL.

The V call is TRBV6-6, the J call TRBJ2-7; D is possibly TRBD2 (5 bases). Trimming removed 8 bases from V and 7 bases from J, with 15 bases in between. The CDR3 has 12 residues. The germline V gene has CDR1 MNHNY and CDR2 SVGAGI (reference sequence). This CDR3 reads CASGQVEVEQYF. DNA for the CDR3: TGTGCCAGCGGGCAGGTGGAGGTTGAGCAGTACTTC.

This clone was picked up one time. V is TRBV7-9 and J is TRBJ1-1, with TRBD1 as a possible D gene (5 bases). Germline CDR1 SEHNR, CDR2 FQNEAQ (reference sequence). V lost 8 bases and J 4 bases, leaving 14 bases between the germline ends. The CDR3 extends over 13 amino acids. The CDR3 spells CASAFRGVTEAFF. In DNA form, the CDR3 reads TGTGCCAGCGCGTTTCGGGGGGTCACTGAAGCTTTCTTT.

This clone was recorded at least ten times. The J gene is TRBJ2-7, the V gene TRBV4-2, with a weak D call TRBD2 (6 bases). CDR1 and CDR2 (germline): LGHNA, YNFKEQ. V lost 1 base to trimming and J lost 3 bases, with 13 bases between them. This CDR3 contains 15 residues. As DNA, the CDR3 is TGTGCCAGCAGCCAAGGGGCGGGATTGTACTACGAGCAGTACTTC. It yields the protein CASSQGAGLYYEQYF.

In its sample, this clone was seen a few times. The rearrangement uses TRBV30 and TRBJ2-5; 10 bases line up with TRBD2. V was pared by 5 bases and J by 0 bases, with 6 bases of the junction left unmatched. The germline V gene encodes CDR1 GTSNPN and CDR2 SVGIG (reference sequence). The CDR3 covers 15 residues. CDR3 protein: CAWSRTSGNQETQYF. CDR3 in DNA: TGTGCCTGGTCCCGGACTAGCGGAAACCAAGAGACCCAGTACTTC.

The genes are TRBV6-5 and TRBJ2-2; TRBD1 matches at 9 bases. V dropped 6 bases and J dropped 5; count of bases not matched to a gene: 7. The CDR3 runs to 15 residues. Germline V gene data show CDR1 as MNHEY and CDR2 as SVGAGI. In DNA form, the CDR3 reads TGTGCCAGCAGGCACCCCGGGACAGGGACCGGGGAGCTGTTTTTT. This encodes CASRHPGTGTGELFF.

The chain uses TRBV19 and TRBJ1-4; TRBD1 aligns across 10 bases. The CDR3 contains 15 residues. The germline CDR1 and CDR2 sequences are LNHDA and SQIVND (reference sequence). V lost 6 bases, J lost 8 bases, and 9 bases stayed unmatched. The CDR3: CASSDIGQGDEKLFF. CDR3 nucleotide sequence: TGTGCCAGTAGCGACATCGGACAGGGGGACGAAAAACTGTTTTTT. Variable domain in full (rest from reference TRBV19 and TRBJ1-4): DGGITQSPKYLFRKEGQNVTLSCEQNLNHDAMYWYRQDPGQGLRLIYYSQIVNDFQKGDIAEGYSVSREKKESFPLTVTSAQKNPTAFYLCASSDIGQGDEKLFFGSGTQLSVL.

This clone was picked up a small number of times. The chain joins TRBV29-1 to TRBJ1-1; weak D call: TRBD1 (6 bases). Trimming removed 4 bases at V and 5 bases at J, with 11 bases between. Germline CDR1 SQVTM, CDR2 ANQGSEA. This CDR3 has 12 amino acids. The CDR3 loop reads CSVAQGTTEAFF. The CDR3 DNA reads TGCAGCGTTGCTCAGGGGACAACTGAAGCTTTCTTT.

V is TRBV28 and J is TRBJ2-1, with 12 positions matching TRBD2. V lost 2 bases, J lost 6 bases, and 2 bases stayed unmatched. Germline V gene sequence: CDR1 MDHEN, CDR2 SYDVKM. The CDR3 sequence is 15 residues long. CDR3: CASSLATSGSNEQFF. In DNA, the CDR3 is TGTGCCAGCAGTTTAGCGACTAGCGGGAGCAATGAGCAGTTCTTC.

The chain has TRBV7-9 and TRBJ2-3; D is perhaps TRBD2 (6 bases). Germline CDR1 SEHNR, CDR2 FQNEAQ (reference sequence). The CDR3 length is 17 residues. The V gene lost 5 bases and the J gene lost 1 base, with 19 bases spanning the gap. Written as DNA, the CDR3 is TGTGCCAGCAGCCCCATGGTAGCGGTTGGAGGCACAGATACGCAGTATTTT. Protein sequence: CASSPMVAVGGTDTQYF.

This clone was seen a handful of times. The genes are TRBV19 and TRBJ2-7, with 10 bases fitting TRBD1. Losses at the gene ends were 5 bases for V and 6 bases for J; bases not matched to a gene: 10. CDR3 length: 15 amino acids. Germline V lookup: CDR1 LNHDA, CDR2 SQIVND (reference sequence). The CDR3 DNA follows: TGTGCCAGTAGTGCTCTCCCCGGACAGGGGGTCGAGCAGTACTTC. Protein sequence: CASSALPGQGVEQYF.

CDR3: CASSVVTGTSRDNEQFF. The CDR3 DNA sequence: TGTGCCAGCAGCGTAGTGACCGGGACTAGCCGGGACAATGAGCAGTTCTTC. The J gene is TRBJ2-1, the V gene TRBV9; TRBD2 matches 9 bases. J was trimmed by 5 bases and V by 0 bases; bases with no gene match: 9. From germline, CDR1 is SGDLS and CDR2 YYNGEE. This CDR3 is built from 17 residues.

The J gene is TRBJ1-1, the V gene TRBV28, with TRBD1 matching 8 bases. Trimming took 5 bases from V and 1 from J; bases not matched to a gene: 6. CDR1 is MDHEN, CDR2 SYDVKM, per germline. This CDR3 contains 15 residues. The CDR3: CASSPYRGENTEAFF. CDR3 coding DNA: TGTGCCAGCAGTCCGTACAGGGGGGAGAACACTGAAGCTTTCTTT. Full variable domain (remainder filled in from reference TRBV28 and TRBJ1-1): DVKVTQSSRYLVKRTGEKVFLECVQDMDHENMFWYRQDPGLGLRLIYFSYDVKMKEKGDIPEGYSVSREKKERFSLILESASTNQTSMYLCASSPYRGENTEAFFGQGTRLTVV.

The CDR3 loop is CASSYSGLYTDTQYF. CDR3 DNA sequence: TGTGCCAGCAGCTATTCGGGACTCTACACAGATACGCAGTATTTT. The V gene is TRBV7-3, the J gene TRBJ2-3; a weak D match, TRBD2 (6 bases). The CDR3 has 15 amino acids. Germline V gene data show CDR1 as SGHTA and CDR2 as FQGTGA. Trimming removed 4 bases at V and 2 bases at J, with 13 bases between.

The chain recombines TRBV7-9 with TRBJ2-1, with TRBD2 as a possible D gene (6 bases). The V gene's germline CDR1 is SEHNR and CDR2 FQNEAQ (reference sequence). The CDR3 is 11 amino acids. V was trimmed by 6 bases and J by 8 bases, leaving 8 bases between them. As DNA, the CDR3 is TGTGCCAGCAGGGCTAGCGATGAGCAGTTCTTC. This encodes CASRASDEQFF.

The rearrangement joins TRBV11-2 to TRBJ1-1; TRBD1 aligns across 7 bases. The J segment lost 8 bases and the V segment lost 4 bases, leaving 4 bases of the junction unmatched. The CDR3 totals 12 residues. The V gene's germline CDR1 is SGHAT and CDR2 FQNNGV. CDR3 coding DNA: TGTGCCAGCAGCTCACAGGGGTTCGAAGCTTTCTTT. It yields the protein CASSSQGFEAFF.